This T cell receptor (beta chain) was recovered during a study of a mutant IDH1 vaccine in newly diagnosed glioma. Study background: Patients received vaccination from 4-6 weeks after radiotherapy alone, or with temozolomide cycles. Prior therapy was radiotherapy, temozolomide, or both; most received both.

This clone appeared once. The antigen is unknown. Described time point: week 35, safety follow-up. A 20-mer mutant IDH1 peptide at 300 ug was injected subcutaneously with topical imiquimod. Each tumor in the donors was a new WHO grade 3 or 4 astrocytoma, IDH1-mutant and ATRX-lost. CDR1 and CDR2 from the germline V gene are LGHNA and YNFKEQ. The CDR3 sequence is 19 residues long. Trimming removed 1 base from V and 4 bases from J; junction bases left unmatched: 14. Whole-study results and caveats: Vaccination induced immune responses in about 93% of patients.

Clones were sequenced by immunoSEQ multiplex PCR, and TCRdb holds only the in-frame ones, with some missing. Here the sample spans over 40,000 clones, under 90% being singletons. Sample: PBMCs, taken from a glioma patient whose treatment included an IDH1 peptide vaccine. This rearrangement joins TRBV4-2 to TRBJ2-3; 10 nucleotides match TRBD2. The source is a middle-aged woman with glioma. Some clones in this sample may be carry-over from other donors' samples. The CDR3 DNA is TGTGCCAGCAGCCAAGGGTCAAGCGGGGGGGCTTTTTCGGCAGATACGCAGTATTTT. Protein product: CASSQGSSGGAFSADTQYF.